Reported below is one T cell receptor beta chain. Its antigen remains unknown. V was trimmed by 5 bases and J by 4 bases, leaving 16 bases between them. Germline V lookup: CDR1 SEHNR, CDR2 FQNEAQ (reference sequence). CDR3 length: 15 amino acids. The sample originates from a study of vaccination effects on CD4 cells after COVID-19. Study-wide points: Healthy vaccinees had only 1 of 255 vaccine-induced clones cross-react with common cold coronaviruses.

Antigen-specific CD4+ T cells were first expanded with viral peptide pools by the ViraFEST assay and only then sequenced. Following culture for about ten days, CD4+ T cells were isolated. Each vaccine recipient was nucleocapsid antibody negative and had no prior SARS-CoV-2 infection. Wells each received 1.8 million or so PBMC, cultured with approximately 10 IU/ml IL-2 and roughly 9.3 ug/ml peptides. Days 3 and 7 saw half the medium replaced with IL-2 medium. The method was immunoSEQ multiplex PCR; TCRdb's version includes in-frame clones alone and lacks a portion of them. The repertoire holds tens of thousands of clones, roughly 76% seen once, with 2.8% in the top ten.

The source was CD4+ T cells from PBMCs cultured with HCoV-NL63 spike peptides, collected before COVID-19 vaccination. J is TRBJ2-3 and V is TRBV7-9; TRBD2 is a possible D gene (7 bases). The receptor was derived from a human donor who received a COVID-19 vaccine. This CDR3 reads CASSPRGGRPDTQYF. The CDR3, as DNA: TGTGCCAGCAGCCCGAGGGGGGGGCGGCCAGATACGCAGTATTTT.